This T cell receptor beta chain was captured in a study of patients and donors after allogeneic stem cell transplantation. This CDR3 region has 15 residues. Germline assignment: CDR1 SGHRS and CDR2 YFSETQ. Trimming took 5 bases from V and 0 from J, leaving 14 bases between them. TCRdb called the RT-PCR reads again in MiXCR, with one record for every CDR3 protein. The repertoire has around 240,000 distinct CDR3 sequences, roughly 14% of them found once; the top ten carry around 10%. The chain joins TRBV5-1 to TRBJ1-1; D is ambiguous. The sample was blood, either unsorted or a sorted T cell fraction (not recorded which). The sequence was obtained from a human donor who was either an allogeneic HSCT recipient or a stem cell or donor lymphocyte infusion donor (not recorded which). It is not recorded whose cells these are; they may come from a transplant donor. CDR3: CASRPLGAMNTEAFF. The CDR3 nucleotides read TGCGCCAGCAGACCGCTAGGAGCTATGAACACTGAAGCTTTCTTT.